Listed here are 9 T cell receptor beta chains from one sample, sequenced in a study of cytomegalovirus exposure and HLA in healthy donors. Researchers ran the PCR with 60 Vbeta and 13 Jbeta primers. TCRdb's copy holds only in-frame clones and misses some; the assay was immunoSEQ multiplex PCR. The table shows about 140,000 clones, with approximately 80% occurring only once. The sample consisted of PBMCs. These receptor sequences come from a man aged 18 to 29 in good health and CMV-seronegative.

This chain links TRBV5-4 with TRBJ2-2; 7 bases align to TRBD1. This CDR3 spans 14 amino acids. The junction had 4 bases not matched to a gene; V was cut back by 4 bases and J by 4 bases. CDR1 and CDR2 from the germline V gene are SGHNT and YYREEE (reference sequence). The CDR3 nucleotides are TGTGCCAGCAGCGGGGACAGAGCCACCGGGGAGCTGTTTTTT. It yields the protein CASSGDRATGELFF.

CDR3 sequence: CASSHLAGGETQYF. CDR3 DNA sequence: TGTGCCAGCAGCCATTTAGCGGGAGGAGAGACCCAGTACTTC. The V call is TRBV7-2, the J call TRBJ2-5; the match to TRBD2 covers 10 bases. CDR3 length: 14 amino acids. Germline V lookup: CDR1 SGHTA, CDR2 FQGNSA. V shed 5 bases and J 4 bases; nucleotides not matched to a gene: 4. Variable domain in full (rest from reference TRBV7-2 and TRBJ2-5): GAGVSQSPSNKVTEKGKDVELRCDPISGHTALYWYRQSLGQGLEFLIYFQGNSAPDKSGLPSDRFSAERTGGSVSTLTIQRTQQEDSAVYLCASSHLAGGETQYFGPGTRLLVL.

The chain joins TRBV15 to TRBJ2-7; D is ambiguous. Germline-derived CDR1 and CDR2 are LNHNV and YYDKDF (reference sequence). There are 12 residues in the CDR3. V was shortened by 0 bases and J by 7 bases, with 7 bases between the two germline ends. The CDR3 sequence is CATSRDQREQYF. The CDR3 bases are TGTGCCACCAGCAGAGATCAGAGGGAGCAGTACTTC.

V and J are TRBV4-2 and TRBJ2-1; the D gene is possibly TRBD2 (6 bases). Trimming left V 0 bases short and J 6 bases short, with 9 bases between. The CDR3 runs 14 residues. Per germline, CDR1 LGHNA and CDR2 YNFKEQ. In DNA, the CDR3 is TGTGCCAGCAGCCAAGAGCGGGGTACCAATGAGCAGTTCTTC. Protein product: CASSQERGTNEQFF.

In its sample, this clone was seen a few times. The chain recombines TRBV18 with TRBJ2-2; TRBD2 matches 7 bases. With V trimmed by 3 bases and J by 2 bases, 24 bases remained unmatched. From germline, CDR1 is KGHSH and CDR2 LQKENI. CDR3 length equals 22 residues. The CDR3 coding sequence is TGTGCCAGCTCACCCTTACCGGGACTACGATACGAGCGTGCCGAAAACACCGGGGAGCTGTTTTTT. Translation: CASSPLPGLRYERAENTGELFF.

There are a few counts of this clone. The rearrangement links TRBV6-4 to TRBJ2-1, with 8 bases aligning to TRBD2. V was pared by 6 bases and J by 5 bases, with 9 bases of the junction left unmatched. The germline CDR1 and CDR2 sequences are MRHNA and SNTAGT. The length of the CDR3 is 15 residues. CDR3: CASSPTSETDNEQFF. Written as DNA, the CDR3 is TGTGCCAGCAGCCCGACTAGCGAGACAGACAATGAGCAGTTCTTC.

This clone was recorded a few times. The CDR3 loop is CASSVPRDIPNTGELFF. Written as DNA, the CDR3 is TGTGCCAGCAGCGTACCTCGGGACATACCGAACACCGGGGAGCTGTTTTTT. The chain is built from TRBV9 and TRBJ2-2; D possibly corresponds to TRBD1 (6 bases). CDR3 length: 17 residues. The V and J ends lost 1 base and 0 bases respectively, with 13 bases between them. Germline loops: CDR1 SGDLS, CDR2 YYNGEE.

The chain is built from TRBV18 and TRBJ1-5; 7 positions match TRBD1. Germline CDR1 KGHSH, CDR2 LQKENI. The CDR3 is 15 residues long. Germline trimming cut 3 bases from V and 3 bases from J; bases unmatched to any gene: 5. The CDR3 here is CASSPGQILNQPQHF. In nucleotides, the CDR3 is TGTGCCAGCTCACCGGGACAGATCCTCAATCAGCCCCAGCATTTT.

This clone has just a few counts. The J gene is TRBJ2-5, the V gene TRBV7-2; maybe TRBD1 (6 bases). Germline V lookup: CDR1 SGHTA, CDR2 FQGNSA. V lost 5 bases, J lost 5 bases, and 15 bases lay in between. This CDR3 contains 14 residues. The CDR3 nucleotides read TGTGCCAGCAGCCCTAGTGGGGGCGGGGAGACCCAGTACTTC. This encodes CASSPSGGGETQYF.